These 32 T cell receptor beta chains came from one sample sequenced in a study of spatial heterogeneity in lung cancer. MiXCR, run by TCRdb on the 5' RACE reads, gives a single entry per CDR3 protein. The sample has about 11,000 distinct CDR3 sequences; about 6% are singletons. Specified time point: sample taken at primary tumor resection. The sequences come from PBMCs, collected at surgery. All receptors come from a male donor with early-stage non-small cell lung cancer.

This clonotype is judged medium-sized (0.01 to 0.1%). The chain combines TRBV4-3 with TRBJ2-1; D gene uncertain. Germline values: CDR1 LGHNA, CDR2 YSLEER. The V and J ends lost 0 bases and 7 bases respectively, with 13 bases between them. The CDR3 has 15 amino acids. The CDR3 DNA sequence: TGCGCCAGCAGCCAAGATCGAAGGGTAAGGAATGAGCAGTTCTTC. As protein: CASSQDRRVRNEQFF.

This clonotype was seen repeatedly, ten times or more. The CDR3 coding sequence is TGTGCCAGCAGTCGTTATTTTGAACCCCAGCATTTT. It encodes CASSRYFEPQHF. The chain joins TRBV5-6 to TRBJ1-5; no reliable D call. CDR1 SGHDT and CDR2 YYEEEE come from the germline V gene. Deletions cut 5 bases from V and 10 bases from J, with 13 bases between. The CDR3 is made up of 12 amino acids.

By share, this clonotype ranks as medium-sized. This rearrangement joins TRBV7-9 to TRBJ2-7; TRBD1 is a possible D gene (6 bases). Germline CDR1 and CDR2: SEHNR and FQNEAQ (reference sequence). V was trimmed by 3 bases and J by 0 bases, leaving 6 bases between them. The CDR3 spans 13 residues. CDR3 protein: CASSLDSSYEQYF. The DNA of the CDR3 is TGTGCCAGCAGCTTGGACAGCTCCTACGAGCAGTACTTC.

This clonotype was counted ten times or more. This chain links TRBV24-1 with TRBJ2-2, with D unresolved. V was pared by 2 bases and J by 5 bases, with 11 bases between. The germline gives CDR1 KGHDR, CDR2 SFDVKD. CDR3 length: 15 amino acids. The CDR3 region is CATSDSGQRTGELFF. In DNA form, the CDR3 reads TGTGCCACCAGTGATTCAGGCCAGAGGACCGGGGAGCTGTTTTTT.

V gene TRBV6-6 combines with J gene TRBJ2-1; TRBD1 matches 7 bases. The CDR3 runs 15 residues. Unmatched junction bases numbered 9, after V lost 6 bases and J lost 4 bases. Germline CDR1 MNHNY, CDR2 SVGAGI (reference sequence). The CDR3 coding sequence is TGTGCCAGCAGGGATGAAGGGGGCAGGTACAATGAGCAGTTCTTC. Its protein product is CASRDEGGRYNEQFF.

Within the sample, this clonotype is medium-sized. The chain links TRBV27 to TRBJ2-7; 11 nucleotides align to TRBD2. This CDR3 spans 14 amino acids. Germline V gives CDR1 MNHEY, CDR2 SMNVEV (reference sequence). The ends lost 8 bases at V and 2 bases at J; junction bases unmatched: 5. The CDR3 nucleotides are TGTGCCAGCCGGGGACTAGCGGATCCCTACGAGCAGTACTTC. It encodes CASRGLADPYEQYF.

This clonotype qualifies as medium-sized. Here the CDR3 reads CASQQGTSNTDTQYF. CDR3 nucleotide sequence: TGTGCCAGTCAACAGGGGACTTCTAACACAGATACGCAGTATTTT. The chain employs TRBV7-9 and TRBJ2-3, with D possibly TRBD1 on 7 matching bases. Germline V gene sequence: CDR1 SEHNR, CDR2 FQNEAQ (reference sequence). The CDR3 runs to 15 residues. V lost 9 bases to trimming and J lost 2 bases, with 18 bases between them.

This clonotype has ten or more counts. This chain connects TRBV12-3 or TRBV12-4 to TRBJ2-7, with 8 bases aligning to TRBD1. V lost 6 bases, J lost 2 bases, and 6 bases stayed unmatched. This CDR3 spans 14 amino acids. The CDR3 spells CASSPGTGTYEQYF. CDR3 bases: TGTGCCAGCAGCCCCGGGACAGGCACCTACGAGCAGTACTTC.

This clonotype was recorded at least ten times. Here the CDR3 reads CASSLTFQETQYF. CDR3 DNA sequence: TGTGCCAGCAGTTTAACCTTCCAAGAGACCCAGTACTTC. The chain combines TRBV28 with TRBJ2-5; D not certain. CDR3 length: 13 residues. Trimming stripped 2 bases from V and 1 base from J, with 5 bases between. Germline CDR1 and CDR2: MDHEN and SYDVKM. Using reference TRBV28 and TRBJ2-5 for the parts outside the CDR3, the full variable domain is DVKVTQSSRYLVKRTGEKVFLECVQDMDHENMFWYRQDPGLGLRLIYFSYDVKMKEKGDIPEGYSVSREKKERFSLILESASTNQTSMYLCASSLTFQETQYFGPGTRLLVL.

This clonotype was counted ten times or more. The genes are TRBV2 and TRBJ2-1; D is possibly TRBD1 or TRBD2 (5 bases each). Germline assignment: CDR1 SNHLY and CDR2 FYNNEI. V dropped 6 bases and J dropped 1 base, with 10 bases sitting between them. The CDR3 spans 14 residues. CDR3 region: CASRARESYNEQFF. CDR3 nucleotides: TGTGCCAGCAGGGCCAGGGAGTCCTACAATGAGCAGTTCTTC.

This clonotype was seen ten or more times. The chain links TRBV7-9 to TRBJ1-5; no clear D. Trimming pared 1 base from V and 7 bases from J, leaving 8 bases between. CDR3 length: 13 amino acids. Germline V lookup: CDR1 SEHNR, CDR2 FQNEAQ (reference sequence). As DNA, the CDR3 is TGTGCCAGCAGCTTAGAAGGTCTGCAGCCCCAGCATTTT. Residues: CASSLEGLQPQHF.

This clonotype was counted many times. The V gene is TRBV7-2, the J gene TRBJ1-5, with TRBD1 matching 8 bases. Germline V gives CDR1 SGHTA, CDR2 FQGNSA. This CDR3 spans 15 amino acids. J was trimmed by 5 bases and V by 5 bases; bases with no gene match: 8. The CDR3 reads CASSRNRGEYQPQHF. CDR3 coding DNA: TGTGCCAGCAGCCGAAACAGGGGGGAGTATCAGCCCCAGCATTTT.

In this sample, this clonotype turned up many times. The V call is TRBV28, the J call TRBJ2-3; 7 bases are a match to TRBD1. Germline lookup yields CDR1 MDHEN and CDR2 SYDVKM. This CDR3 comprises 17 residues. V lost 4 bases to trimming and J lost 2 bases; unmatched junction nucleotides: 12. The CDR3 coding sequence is TGTGCCAGCAGTTCCACGAATGAGGGACAGCCCACAGATACGCAGTATTTT. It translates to CASSSTNEGQPTDTQYF.

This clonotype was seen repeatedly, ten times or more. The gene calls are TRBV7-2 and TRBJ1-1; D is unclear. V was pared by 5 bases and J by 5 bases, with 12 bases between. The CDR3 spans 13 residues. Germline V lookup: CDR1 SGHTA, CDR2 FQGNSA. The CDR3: CASSQSPMTEAFF. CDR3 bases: TGTGCCAGCAGCCAATCACCGATGACTGAAGCTTTCTTT.

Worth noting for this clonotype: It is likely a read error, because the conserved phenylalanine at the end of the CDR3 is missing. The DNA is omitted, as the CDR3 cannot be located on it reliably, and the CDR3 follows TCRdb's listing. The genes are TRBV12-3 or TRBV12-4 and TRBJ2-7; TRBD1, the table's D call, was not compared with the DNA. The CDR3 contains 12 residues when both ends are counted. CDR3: CASSPRDRDRYS.

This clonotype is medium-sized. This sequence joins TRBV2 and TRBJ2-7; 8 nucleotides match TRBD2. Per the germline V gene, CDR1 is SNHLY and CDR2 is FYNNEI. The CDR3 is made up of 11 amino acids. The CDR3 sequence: CAVAGTYEQYF. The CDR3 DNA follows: TGTGCTGTAGCGGGGACCTACGAGCAGTACTTC.

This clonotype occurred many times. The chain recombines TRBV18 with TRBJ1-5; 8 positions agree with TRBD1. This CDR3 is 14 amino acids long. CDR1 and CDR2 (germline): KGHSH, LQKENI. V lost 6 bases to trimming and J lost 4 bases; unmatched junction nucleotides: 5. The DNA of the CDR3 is TGTGCCAGCTCTTCACAGGGGGGGAATCAGCCCCAGCATTTT. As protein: CASSSQGGNQPQHF.

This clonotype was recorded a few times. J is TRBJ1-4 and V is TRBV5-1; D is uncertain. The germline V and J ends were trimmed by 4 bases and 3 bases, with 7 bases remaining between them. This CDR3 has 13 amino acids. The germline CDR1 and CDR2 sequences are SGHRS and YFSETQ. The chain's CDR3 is CASSVGANEKLFF. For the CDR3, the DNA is TGCGCCAGCAGCGTGGGAGCTAATGAAAAACTGTTTTTT.

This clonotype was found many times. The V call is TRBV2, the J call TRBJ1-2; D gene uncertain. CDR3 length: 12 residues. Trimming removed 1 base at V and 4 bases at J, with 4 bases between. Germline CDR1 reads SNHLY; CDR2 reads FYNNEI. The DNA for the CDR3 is TGTGCCAGCAGTGAAGGCATCTATGGCTACACCTTC. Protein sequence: CASSEGIYGYTF.

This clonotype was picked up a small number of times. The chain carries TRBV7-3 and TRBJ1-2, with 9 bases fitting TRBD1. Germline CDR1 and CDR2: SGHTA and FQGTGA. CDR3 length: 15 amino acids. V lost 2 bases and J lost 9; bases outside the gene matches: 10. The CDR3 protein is CASSLEGGTGMSYTF. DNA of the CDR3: TGTGCCAGCAGCTTAGAGGGCGGGACAGGGATGAGCTACACCTTC. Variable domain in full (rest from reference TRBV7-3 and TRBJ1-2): GAGVSQTPSNKVTEKGKYVELRCDPISGHTALYWYRQSLGQGPEFLIYFQGTGAADDSGLPNDRFFAVRPEGSVSTLKIQRTERGDSAVYLCASSLEGGTGMSYTFGSGTRLTVV.

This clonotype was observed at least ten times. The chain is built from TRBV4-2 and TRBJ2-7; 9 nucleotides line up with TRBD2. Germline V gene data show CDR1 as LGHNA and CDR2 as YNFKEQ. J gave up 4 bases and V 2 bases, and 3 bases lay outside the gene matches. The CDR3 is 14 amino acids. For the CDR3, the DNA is TGTGCCAGCAGCCAACTAGCGGGGAAATACGAGCAGTACTTC. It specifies CASSQLAGKYEQYF.

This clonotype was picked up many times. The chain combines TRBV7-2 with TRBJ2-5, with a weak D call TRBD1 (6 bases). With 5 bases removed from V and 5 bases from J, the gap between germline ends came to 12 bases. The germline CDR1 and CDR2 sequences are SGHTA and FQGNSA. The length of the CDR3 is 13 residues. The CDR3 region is CASSQGSFETQYF. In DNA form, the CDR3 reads TGTGCCAGCAGCCAGGGGTCCTTCGAGACCCAGTACTTC.

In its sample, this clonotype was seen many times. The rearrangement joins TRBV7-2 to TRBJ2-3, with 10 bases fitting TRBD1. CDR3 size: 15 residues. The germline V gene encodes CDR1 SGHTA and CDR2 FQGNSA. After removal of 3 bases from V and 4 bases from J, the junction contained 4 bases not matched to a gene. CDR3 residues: CASSFPGQGADTQYF. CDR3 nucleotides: TGTGCCAGCAGCTTTCCCGGACAGGGGGCAGATACGCAGTATTTT. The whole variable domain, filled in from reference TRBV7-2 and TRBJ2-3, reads GAGVSQSPSNKVTEKGKDVELRCDPISGHTALYWYRQSLGQGLEFLIYFQGNSAPDKSGLPSDRFSAERTGGSVSTLTIQRTQQEDSAVYLCASSFPGQGADTQYFGPGTRLTVL.

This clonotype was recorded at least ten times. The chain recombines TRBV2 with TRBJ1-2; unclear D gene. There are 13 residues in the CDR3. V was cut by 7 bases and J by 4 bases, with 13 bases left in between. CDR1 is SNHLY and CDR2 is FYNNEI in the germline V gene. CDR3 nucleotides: TGTGCCAGCACCACGACCCCCATCTATGGCTACACCTTC. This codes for CASTTTPIYGYTF.

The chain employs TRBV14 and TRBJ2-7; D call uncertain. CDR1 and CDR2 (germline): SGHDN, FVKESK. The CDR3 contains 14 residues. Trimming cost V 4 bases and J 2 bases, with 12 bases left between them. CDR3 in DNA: TGTGCCAGCAGCCCCTACCCAATTCCCTACGAGCAGTACTTC. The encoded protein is CASSPYPIPYEQYF.

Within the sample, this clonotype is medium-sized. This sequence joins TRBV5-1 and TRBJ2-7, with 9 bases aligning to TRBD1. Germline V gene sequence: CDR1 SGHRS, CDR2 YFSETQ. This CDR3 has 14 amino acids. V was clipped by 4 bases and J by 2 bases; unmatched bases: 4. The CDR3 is CASSPDRGAYEQYF. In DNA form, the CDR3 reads TGCGCCAGCAGCCCGGACAGGGGAGCCTACGAGCAGTACTTC.

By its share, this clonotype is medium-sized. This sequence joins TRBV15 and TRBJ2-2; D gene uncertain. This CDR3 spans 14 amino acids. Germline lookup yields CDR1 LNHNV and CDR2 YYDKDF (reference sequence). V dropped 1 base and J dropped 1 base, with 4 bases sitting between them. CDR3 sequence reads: CATSRVVNTGELFF. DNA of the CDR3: TGTGCCACCAGCAGAGTTGTGAACACCGGGGAGCTGTTTTTT.

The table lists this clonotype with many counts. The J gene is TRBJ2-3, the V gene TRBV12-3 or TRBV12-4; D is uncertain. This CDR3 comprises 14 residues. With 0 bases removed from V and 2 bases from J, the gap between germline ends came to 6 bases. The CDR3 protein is CASSLATITDTQYF. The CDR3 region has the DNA TGTGCCAGCAGTTTAGCCACAATCACAGATACGCAGTATTTT.

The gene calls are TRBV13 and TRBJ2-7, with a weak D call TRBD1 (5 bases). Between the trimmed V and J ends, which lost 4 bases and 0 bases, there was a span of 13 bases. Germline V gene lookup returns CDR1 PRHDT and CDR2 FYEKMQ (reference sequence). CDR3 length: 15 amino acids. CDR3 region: CASSSQTASSYEQYF. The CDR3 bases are TGTGCCAGCAGCTCCCAGACAGCCTCCTCCTACGAGCAGTACTTC.

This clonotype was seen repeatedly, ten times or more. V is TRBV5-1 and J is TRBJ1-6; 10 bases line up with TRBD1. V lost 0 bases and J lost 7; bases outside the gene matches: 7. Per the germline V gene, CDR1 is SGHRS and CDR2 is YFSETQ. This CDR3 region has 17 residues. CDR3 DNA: TGCGCCAGCAGCTTGGGGACTCCGGACAGGGGGAATTCACCCCTCCACTTT. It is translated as CASSLGTPDRGNSPLHF.

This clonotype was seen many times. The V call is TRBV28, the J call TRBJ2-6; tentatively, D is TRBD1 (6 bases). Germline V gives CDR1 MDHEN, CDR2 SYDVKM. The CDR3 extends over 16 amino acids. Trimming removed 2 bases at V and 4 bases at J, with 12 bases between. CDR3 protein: CASSLAQGTGANVLTF. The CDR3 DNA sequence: TGTGCCAGCAGTTTAGCACAGGGAACAGGGGCCAACGTCCTGACTTTC. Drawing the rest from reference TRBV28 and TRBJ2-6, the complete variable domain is DVKVTQSSRYLVKRTGEKVFLECVQDMDHENMFWYRQDPGLGLRLIYFSYDVKMKEKGDIPEGYSVSREKKERFSLILESASTNQTSMYLCASSLAQGTGANVLTFGAGSRLTVL.

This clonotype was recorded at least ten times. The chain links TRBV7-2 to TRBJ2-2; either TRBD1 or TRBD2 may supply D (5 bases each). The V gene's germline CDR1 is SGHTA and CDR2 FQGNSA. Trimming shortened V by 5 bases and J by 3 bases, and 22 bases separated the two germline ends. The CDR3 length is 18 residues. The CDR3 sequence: CASSHARGRERYTGELFF. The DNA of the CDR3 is TGTGCCAGCAGCCATGCCCGCGGCAGGGAGAGATACACCGGGGAGCTGTTTTTT.